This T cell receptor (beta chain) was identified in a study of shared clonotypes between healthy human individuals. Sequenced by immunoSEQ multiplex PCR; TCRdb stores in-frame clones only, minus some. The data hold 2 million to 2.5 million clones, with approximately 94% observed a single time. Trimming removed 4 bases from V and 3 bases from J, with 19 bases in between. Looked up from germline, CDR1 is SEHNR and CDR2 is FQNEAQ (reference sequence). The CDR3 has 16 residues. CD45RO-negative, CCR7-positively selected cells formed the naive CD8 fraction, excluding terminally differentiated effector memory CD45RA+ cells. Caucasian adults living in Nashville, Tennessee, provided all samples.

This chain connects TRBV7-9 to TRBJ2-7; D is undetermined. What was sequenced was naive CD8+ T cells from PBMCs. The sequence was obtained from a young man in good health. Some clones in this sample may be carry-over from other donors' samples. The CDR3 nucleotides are TGTGCCAGCAGCTCAAGAGACCCCCCGCCGGGCTACGAGCAGTACTTC. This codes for CASSSRDPPPGYEQYF.